This TCR beta chain is drawn from a study of patients and donors after allogeneic stem cell transplantation. Germline lookup yields CDR1 LNHDA and CDR2 SQIVND (reference sequence). V was pared by 5 bases and J by 2 bases, with 15 bases between. This CDR3 contains 15 residues. TCRdb recomputed calls from the RT-PCR reads with MiXCR, one row per CDR3 protein. The sample carries some 880,000 distinct CDR3 sequences, approximately 18% recorded once. Sample: blood, either unsorted or a sorted T cell fraction (not recorded which). The chain couples TRBV19 to TRBJ2-5, with a weak D call TRBD1 (5 bases). The origin of this receptor is a human donor who was either an allogeneic HSCT recipient or a stem cell or donor lymphocyte infusion donor (not recorded which). It is not recorded whose cells these are; they may come from a transplant donor. CDR3 loop: CASSFISTEQETQYF. In DNA form, the CDR3 reads TGTGCCAGTAGTTTCATTTCGACAGAGCAAGAGACCCAGTACTTC.